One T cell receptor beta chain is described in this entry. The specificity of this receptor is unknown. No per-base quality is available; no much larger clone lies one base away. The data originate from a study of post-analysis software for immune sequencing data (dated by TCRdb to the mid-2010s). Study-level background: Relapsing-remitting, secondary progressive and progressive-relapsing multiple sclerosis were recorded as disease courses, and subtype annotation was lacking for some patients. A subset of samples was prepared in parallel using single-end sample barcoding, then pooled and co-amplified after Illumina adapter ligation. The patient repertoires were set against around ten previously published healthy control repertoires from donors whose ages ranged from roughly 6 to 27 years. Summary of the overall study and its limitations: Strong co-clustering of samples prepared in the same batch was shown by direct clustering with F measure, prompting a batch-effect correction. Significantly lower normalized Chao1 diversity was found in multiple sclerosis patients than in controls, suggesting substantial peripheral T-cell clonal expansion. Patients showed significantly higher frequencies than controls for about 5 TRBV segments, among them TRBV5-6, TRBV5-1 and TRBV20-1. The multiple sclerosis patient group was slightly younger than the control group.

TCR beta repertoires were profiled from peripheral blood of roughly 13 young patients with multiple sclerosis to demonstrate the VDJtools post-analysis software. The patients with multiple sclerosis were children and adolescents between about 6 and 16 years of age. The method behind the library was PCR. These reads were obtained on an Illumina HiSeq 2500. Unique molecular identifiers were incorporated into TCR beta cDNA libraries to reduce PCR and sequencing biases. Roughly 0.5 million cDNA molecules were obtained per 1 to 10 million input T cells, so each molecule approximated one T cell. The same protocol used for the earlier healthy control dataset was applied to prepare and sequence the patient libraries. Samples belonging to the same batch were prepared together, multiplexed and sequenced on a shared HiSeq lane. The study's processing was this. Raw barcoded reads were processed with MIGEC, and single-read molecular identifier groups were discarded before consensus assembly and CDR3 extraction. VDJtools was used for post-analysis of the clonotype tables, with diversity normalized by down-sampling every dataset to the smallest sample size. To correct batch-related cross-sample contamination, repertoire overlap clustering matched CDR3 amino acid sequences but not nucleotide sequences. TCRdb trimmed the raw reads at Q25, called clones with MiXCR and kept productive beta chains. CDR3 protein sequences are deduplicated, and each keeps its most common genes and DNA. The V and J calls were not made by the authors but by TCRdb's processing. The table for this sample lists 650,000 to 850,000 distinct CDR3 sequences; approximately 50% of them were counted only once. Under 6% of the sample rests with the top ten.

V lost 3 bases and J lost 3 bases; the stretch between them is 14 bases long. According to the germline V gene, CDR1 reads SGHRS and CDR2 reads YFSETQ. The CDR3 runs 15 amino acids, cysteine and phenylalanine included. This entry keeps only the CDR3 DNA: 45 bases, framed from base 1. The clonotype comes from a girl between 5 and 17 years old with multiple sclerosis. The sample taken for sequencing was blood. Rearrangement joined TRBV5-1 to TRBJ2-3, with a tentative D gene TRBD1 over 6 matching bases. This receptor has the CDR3 CASSSQGKGTDTQYF. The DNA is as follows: TGCGCCAGCAGCTCGCAGGGGAAAGGTACAGATACGCAGTATTTT.